This T cell receptor (beta chain) was profiled in a study of siplizumab effects on memory and regulatory T cells. Trimming pared 1 base from V and 3 bases from J, leaving 10 bases between. The CDR3 contains 14 residues. Germline loops: CDR1 GTSNPN, CDR2 SVGIG (reference sequence). This clone was seen just once. No antigen is known for it. Broader study findings: Siplizumab produced a significant drop in alloreactive sequences attributable to unstimulated CD4+ memory cells. Memory cells seemed less diverse than naive T cells, which seemed major alloresponse contributors.

Sequenced by immunoSEQ multiplex PCR; TCRdb stores in-frame clones only, minus some. The sample contains tens of thousands of clones, nearly 98% of which appear only once. The chain links TRBV30 to TRBJ1-5; no clear D. Material: naive CD8+ T cells sorted from blood. The clonotype comes from a human donor in good health. CDR3 bases: TGTGCCTGGAGTGCTCCCCCTATCAATCAGCCCCAGCATTTT. Amino acids: CAWSAPPINQPQHF.